This T cell receptor beta chain comes out of a study of spatial heterogeneity in lung cancer. Looking at the study overall: Averaged across combinations, each unique TCR and UMI pairing appeared more than ten times in raw reads, which were uncorrected.

Each molecule of TCR cDNA was tagged with one unique molecular identifier. TCRdb ran MiXCR on the 5' RACE reads and lists one entry per CDR3 protein. The sample lists 20,000 to 25,000 distinct CDR3 sequences, about 3% occurring once. Time point meaning: sample taken at primary tumor resection. Researchers sequenced whole RNA taken from tumor, nontumor lung or frozen PBMC without sorting. The CDR3 spans 15 residues. V was cut by 3 bases and J by 10 bases, with 19 bases left in between. CDR1 and CDR2 (germline): SNHLY, FYNNEI. Only a few counts were recorded for this clonotype. This receptor was identified in a female donor with early-stage non-small cell lung cancer. The sample here was PBMCs, taken at surgery. The chain combines TRBV2 with TRBJ2-4; the D call may be TRBD1 or TRBD2 (6 bases each). The chain's CDR3 is CASSDRRGTTRIQYF. DNA of the CDR3: TGTGCCAGCAGTGATAGACGCGGGACAACAAGGATTCAGTACTTC.